The present TCR beta chain was sequenced within a study of human T cells and chemical hapten exposure (dated by TCRdb to the early 2020s). About the investigation overall: For sensitization, 2% DPC in acetone was applied to a roughly 2 cm by roughly 2 cm area of upper inner arm skin. Throughout the approximately 24-week study period, patients were also given weekly therapeutic DPC doses on the scalp. Patch testing was done on the upper back using Finn chambers containing 0.01% DPC, and results were scored after 6 days according to International Contact Dermatitis Research Group standards. Alopecia areata with under or over 50% scalp involvement, alopecia totalis and alopecia universalis were represented in the patient cohort, which was mostly female. Libraries were pooled for sequencing, and per-sample TCR yields varied mainly because of small differences in library volumes within the pool. The study tracked peripheral blood TCR repertoire changes in vivo during primary and secondary sensitization to the hapten diphenylcyclopropenone (DPC) in alopecia patients. Patient blood was sampled pre-sensitization (week 0) and at 2, 6 and about 24 weeks after DPC sensitization. About 30 alopecia patients provided blood for TCR sequencing at one to four time points (pre-sensitization, 2, 6 and 24 weeks). Points the paper makes about the study in general: Repeated subsampling changed both the strength of the expansion versus patch-test correlation and the threshold at which the correlation became significant. No change with DPC sensitization was found in the number of TCRs above 1 in 1000 frequency, and no evidence of global repertoire structure alterations was found. Significantly more large CDR3 similarity clusters were formed by expanded TCRs than by pre-sensitization or healthy control sets, consistent with antigen-driven responses. Patch test score was positively correlated with the number of PT1 expanded TCRs, with significance at thresholds 8, 16 and 32 but not at 4. Alopecia, a presumed autoimmune disease, was present in all patients, so the immune response of the patients might differ from that of healthy individuals.

Relative to germline, V is 8 bases shorter and J is 1 base shorter, with 5 bases between their ends. Reading the germline V gene gives CDR1 SQVTM and CDR2 ANQGSEA. The CDR3 covers 10 residues, taking in both the cysteine and the phenylalanine. Only the CDR3 portion is preserved as DNA: 30 bases, with reading frame beginning at the first base. The library came from RACE. Sequenced on a NextSeq 500. During library preparation, unique molecular identifiers were attached to individual cDNA molecules so that TCRs could be counted in a quantitative, reproducible way. Both TCR alpha and TCR beta chains were sequenced from each blood RNA sample. In the source study's methods: A median of about 100,000 TCRs per sample was observed, with a range of 23,224 to 690,600. The Decombinator software suite was used to annotate V, J and CDR3 in the TCR reads. For PS versus PT1 abundance plots, all samples were subsampled to the same number of TCRs (28,000). Expanded TCRs were defined as absent before sensitization and observed at least eight times at the 2-week time point. TCRdb ran its own pipeline on the public reads, namely fastp trimming at Q25 and MiXCR clone calling, and kept in-frame beta chains. Rows matching on CDR3 protein sequence are summarized as one entry with the most common DNA and genes. These V and J calls are TCRdb output, not the study's own analysis. This sample holds over 150,000 distinct CDR3 sequences; about a quarter were observed only once. About 2.1% of the sample is held by the ten biggest clonotypes.

The time point label here, explained by the study, means: patch test 3, about 24 weeks after DPC sensitization. Explained via the paper, the treatment or condition label denotes: therapeutic diphenylcyclopropenone sensitization with weekly scalp DPC. At every patch-test visit, the blood draw took place before the patch test was put on. Eligible patients were aged 18 to 70, diagnosed with alopecia, deemed suitable for DPC therapy, and excluded if pregnant. Total RNA was extracted from unfractionated whole blood that had been collected in Tempus Blood RNA tubes. As to this clonotype: There is no known antigen for this receptor. No much larger clone is present one base from it, and per-base qualities are unavailable.

This receptor was identified in a woman aged 18-29 years with alopecia areata. Some clones in this sample may be carry-over from other donors' samples. Recombination connected TRBV29-1 to TRBJ1-1; the D gene is not confidently resolved. The specimen comprised whole blood, sampled in connection with sensitization to the hapten diphenylcyclopropenone (DPC). The CDR3 reads CSWGNTEAFF. The DNA sequence is TGCAGCTGGGGGAACACTGAAGCTTTCTTT.